These T cell receptor beta chains were read from a single sample in a study of vaccination effects on CD4 cells after COVID-19. Which antigens these TCRs recognize remains unknown. Here immunoSEQ multiplex PCR was the method, and the copy in TCRdb shows in-frame clones only, minus some. The sample holds under 50,000 clones; about 75% are singletons and the top ten take about an eighth. This material consisted of CD4+ T cells from PBMCs cultured without peptide, taken before COVID-19 vaccination. Source of these receptors: a human donor who had a prior SARS-CoV-2 infection. Each CDR3 is given with its conserved first and last residue. A D gene is named only where the DNA matches it firmly. For some rows the clone size is stated as once, few or many, or as a class when expanded; others skip it.

d_gene: TRBD1
j_gene: TRBJ2-7
v_gene: TRBV7-8
abundance: few
CDR3aa: CASSLFEGAPYEQYF
CDR3nt: TGTGCCAGCAGCTTGTTTGAGGGGGCACCCTACGAGCAGTACTTC

d_gene: TRBD2
j_gene: TRBJ2-1
v_gene: TRBV7-2
abundance: -
CDR3aa: CASSPRLAGMQQFF
CDR3nt: TGTGCCAGCAGCCCGAGACTAGCCGGCATGCAGCAGTTCTTC

d_gene: -
j_gene: TRBJ1-6
v_gene: TRBV6-5
abundance: -
CDR3aa: CASSRDLLDSPLHF
CDR3nt: TGTGCCAGCAGCAGGGACCTCCTGGATTCACCCCTCCACTTT

d_gene: -
j_gene: TRBJ2-3
v_gene: TRBV6-2/TRBV6-3
abundance: -
CDR3aa: CASSYYRETSTDTQYF
CDR3nt: TGTGCCAGCAGTTACTACAGGGAGACTAGCACAGATACGCAGTATTTT

d_gene: -
j_gene: TRBJ2-1
v_gene: TRBV11-3
abundance: -
CDR3aa: CASSLAGTNPYNEQFF
CDR3nt: TGTGCCAGCAGCTTAGCGGGAACAAACCCTTACAATGAGCAGTTCTTC

d_gene: -
j_gene: TRBJ1-2
v_gene: TRBV19
abundance: -
CDR3aa: CASRNLGGDYGYTF
CDR3nt: TGTGCCAGTAGAAACCTCGGGGGTGACTATGGCTACACCTTC

d_gene: -
j_gene: TRBJ2-1
v_gene: TRBV2
abundance: -
CDR3aa: CASSDQAVREQFF
CDR3nt: TGTGCCAGCAGTGACCAAGCGGTCAGAGAGCAGTTCTTC

d_gene: TRBD2
j_gene: TRBJ2-2
v_gene: TRBV7-3
abundance: -
CDR3aa: CASSGLAGGEGELFF
CDR3nt: TGTGCCAGCAGCGGACTAGCGGGAGGAGAGGGGGAGCTGTTTTTT

d_gene: -
j_gene: TRBJ1-6
v_gene: TRBV11-2
abundance: -
CDR3aa: CASSLDGRWGTSSYNSPLHF
CDR3nt: TGTGCCAGCAGCTTAGATGGACGGTGGGGCACAAGCTCCTATAATTCACCCCTCCACTTT

d_gene: -
j_gene: TRBJ1-5
v_gene: TRBV2
abundance: -
CDR3aa: CASRGSNQPQHF
CDR3nt: TGTGCCAGCAGAGGTAGCAATCAGCCCCAGCATTTT

d_gene: -
j_gene: TRBJ1-6
v_gene: TRBV3-1/TRBV3-2
abundance: -
CDR3aa: CASSQWSGNSPLHF
CDR3nt: TGTGCCAGCAGCCAGTGGAGCGGGAATTCACCCCTCCACTTT

d_gene: -
j_gene: TRBJ1-4
v_gene: TRBV4-3
abundance: -
CDR3aa: CASSRDRREKLFF
CDR3nt: TGCGCCAGCAGTCGGGACCGGCGGGAAAAACTGTTTTTT

d_gene: TRBD2
j_gene: TRBJ2-7
v_gene: TRBV28
abundance: -
CDR3aa: CASSQLAGGFYEQYF
CDR3nt: TGTGCCAGCAGCCAACTAGCGGGAGGTTTCTACGAGCAGTACTTC

d_gene: -
j_gene: TRBJ1-6
v_gene: TRBV5-6
abundance: few
CDR3aa: CASSLEQGLVSPLHF
CDR3nt: TGTGCCAGCAGCTTGGAGCAGGGTCTTGTATCACCCCTCCACTTT

d_gene: -
j_gene: TRBJ2-7
v_gene: TRBV5-5
abundance: once
CDR3aa: CASSLGAYEQYF
CDR3nt: TGTGCCAGCAGCTTGGGCGCATACGAGCAGTACTTC

d_gene: -
j_gene: TRBJ1-2
v_gene: TRBV3-1/TRBV3-2
abundance: few
CDR3aa: CASSQGDYGYTF
CDR3nt: TGTGCCAGCAGCCAAGGGGACTATGGCTACACCTTC

d_gene: TRBD2
j_gene: TRBJ2-5
v_gene: TRBV29-1
abundance: -
CDR3aa: CSAGLAGGRTQYF
CDR3nt: TGCAGCGCCGGACTAGCGGGGGGCCGGACCCAGTACTTC

d_gene: TRBD1
j_gene: TRBJ2-7
v_gene: TRBV5-4
abundance: few
CDR3aa: CASSSTTGGPYEQYF
CDR3nt: TGTGCCAGCAGCTCCACTACAGGGGGGCCCTACGAGCAGTACTTC

d_gene: TRBD1
j_gene: TRBJ2-7
v_gene: TRBV5-1
abundance: -
CDR3aa: CASSLVQGASYEQYF
CDR3nt: TGCGCCAGCAGCTTGGTTCAGGGGGCATCCTACGAGCAGTACTTC

d_gene: TRBD2
j_gene: TRBJ2-1
v_gene: TRBV18
abundance: -
CDR3aa: CASSPGGGRGSDEQFF
CDR3nt: TGTGCCAGCTCACCGGGCGGGGGGCGCGGTTCCGATGAGCAGTTCTTC

d_gene: TRBD2
j_gene: TRBJ2-3
v_gene: TRBV23-1
abundance: -
CDR3aa: CASSQSGTSGLTDTQYF
CDR3nt: TGCGCCAGCAGTCAATCTGGGACTAGCGGACTCACAGATACGCAGTATTTT

d_gene: TRBD2
j_gene: TRBJ2-7
v_gene: TRBV10-3
abundance: -
CDR3aa: CAIRATSGSTEQYF
CDR3nt: TGTGCCATCCGGGCGACTAGCGGGAGCACCGAGCAGTACTTC

d_gene: TRBD1
j_gene: TRBJ1-1
v_gene: TRBV5-8
abundance: -
CDR3aa: CASSLREFQGALRAEAFF
CDR3nt: TGTGCCAGCAGCTTGCGGGAGTTCCAGGGGGCGTTGCGTGCCGAAGCTTTCTTT

d_gene: -
j_gene: TRBJ1-3
v_gene: TRBV5-1
abundance: -
CDR3aa: CASSLGQPSSGNTIYF
CDR3nt: TGCGCCAGCAGCTTGGGCCAACCGAGCTCTGGAAACACCATATATTTT

d_gene: -
j_gene: TRBJ2-3
v_gene: TRBV27
abundance: -
CDR3aa: CASSQTAGAPQATQYF
CDR3nt: TGTGCCAGCAGTCAGACCGCGGGGGCCCCGCAGGCTACGCAGTATTTT

d_gene: TRBD1
j_gene: TRBJ2-1
v_gene: TRBV6-5
abundance: -
CDR3aa: CASSYYRGTFNEQFF
CDR3nt: TGTGCCAGCAGTTACTACAGGGGGACCTTCAATGAGCAGTTCTTC

d_gene: TRBD1
j_gene: TRBJ2-7
v_gene: TRBV23-1
abundance: -
CDR3aa: CASSHPFARDREIRSNQYF
CDR3nt: TGCGCCAGCAGTCATCCTTTTGCTCGGGACAGGGAAATTCGCAGCAATCAGTACTTC

d_gene: -
j_gene: TRBJ2-3
v_gene: TRBV9
abundance: -
CDR3aa: CASSVEGGGLSTDTQYF
CDR3nt: TGTGCCAGCAGCGTAGAGGGAGGGGGACTGAGCACAGATACGCAGTATTTT